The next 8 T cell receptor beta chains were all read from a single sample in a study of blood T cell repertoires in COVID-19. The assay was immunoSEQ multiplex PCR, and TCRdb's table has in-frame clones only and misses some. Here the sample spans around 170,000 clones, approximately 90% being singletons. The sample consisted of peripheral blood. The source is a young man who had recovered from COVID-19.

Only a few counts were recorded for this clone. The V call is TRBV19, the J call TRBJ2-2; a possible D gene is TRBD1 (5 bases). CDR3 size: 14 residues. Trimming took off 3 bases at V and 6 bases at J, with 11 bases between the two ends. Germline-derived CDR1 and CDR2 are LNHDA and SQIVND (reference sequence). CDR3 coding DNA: TGTGCCAGTAGTATCGACAGAATTGCCGGGGAGCTGTTTTTT. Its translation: CASSIDRIAGELFF. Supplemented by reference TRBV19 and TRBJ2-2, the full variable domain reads DGGITQSPKYLFRKEGQNVTLSCEQNLNHDAMYWYRQDPGQGLRLIYYSQIVNDFQKGDIAEGYSVSREKKESFPLTVTSAQKNPTAFYLCASSIDRIAGELFFGEGSRLTVL.

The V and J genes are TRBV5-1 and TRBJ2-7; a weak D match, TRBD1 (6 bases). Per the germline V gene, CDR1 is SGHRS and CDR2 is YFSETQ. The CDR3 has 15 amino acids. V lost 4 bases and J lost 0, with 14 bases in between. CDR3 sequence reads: CASSPTGQSSYEQYF. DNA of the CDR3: TGCGCCAGCAGCCCAACAGGGCAGAGCTCCTACGAGCAGTACTTC.

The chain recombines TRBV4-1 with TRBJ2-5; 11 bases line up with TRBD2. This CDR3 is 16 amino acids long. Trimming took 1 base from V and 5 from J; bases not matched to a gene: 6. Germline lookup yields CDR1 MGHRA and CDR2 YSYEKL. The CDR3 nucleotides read TGCGCCAGCAGCCAAGGGATAGCGGGAGGGCCGGAGACCCAGTACTTC. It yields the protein CASSQGIAGGPETQYF.

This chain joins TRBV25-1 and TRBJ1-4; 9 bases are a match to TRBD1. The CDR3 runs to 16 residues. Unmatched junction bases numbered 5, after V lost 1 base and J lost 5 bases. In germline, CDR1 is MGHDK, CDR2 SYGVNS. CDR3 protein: CASSEFPTGGNEKLFF. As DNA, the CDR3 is TGTGCCAGCAGTGAATTTCCGACAGGGGGGAATGAAAAACTGTTTTTT.

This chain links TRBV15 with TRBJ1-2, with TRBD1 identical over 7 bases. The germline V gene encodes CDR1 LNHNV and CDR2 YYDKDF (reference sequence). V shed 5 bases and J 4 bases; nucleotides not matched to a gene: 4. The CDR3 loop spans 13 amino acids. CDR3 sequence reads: CATSRGQLYGYTF. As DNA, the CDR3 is TGTGCCACCAGCCGGGGACAGCTCTATGGCTACACCTTC.

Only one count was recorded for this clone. In nucleotides, the CDR3 is TGTGCCAGCAGCCAAGATCAAAGGACAGGCCCCTACGAGCAGTACTTC. Its translation: CASSQDQRTGPYEQYF. The V and J genes are TRBV3-1 (or the pseudogene TRBV3-2) and TRBJ2-7, with TRBD1 matching over 7 bases. Looked up from germline, CDR1 is LGHDT and CDR2 is YNNKEL (reference sequence). After removal of 0 bases from V and 2 bases from J, the junction contained 7 bases not matched to a gene. This CDR3 is 16 amino acids long.

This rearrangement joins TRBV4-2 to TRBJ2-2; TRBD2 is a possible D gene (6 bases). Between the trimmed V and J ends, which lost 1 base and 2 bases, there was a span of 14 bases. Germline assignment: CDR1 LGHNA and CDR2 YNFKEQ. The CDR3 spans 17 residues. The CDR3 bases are TGTGCCAGCAGCCAAGGTTATCAGCGGGCCAACACCGGGGAGCTGTTTTTT. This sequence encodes CASSQGYQRANTGELFF.

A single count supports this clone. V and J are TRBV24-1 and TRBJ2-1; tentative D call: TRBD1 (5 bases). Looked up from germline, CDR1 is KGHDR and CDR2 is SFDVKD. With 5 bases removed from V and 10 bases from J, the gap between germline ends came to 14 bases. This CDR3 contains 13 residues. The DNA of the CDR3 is TGTGCCACCAGTGTCCAGACAGTCGGGGAGCAGTTCTTC. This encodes CATSVQTVGEQFF.